This is a list of T cell receptor beta chains from one sample in a study of blood T cell repertoires in COVID-19. Profiling relied on immunoSEQ multiplex PCR, and the TCRdb table lists in-frame clones only, not all of them. The sample lists about 400,000 clones; approximately 86% were seen once. The sequencing sample was made of PBMCs or T cells enriched from blood (not recorded which). These receptors came from a woman aged 35 to 49 with acute COVID-19. Both conserved end residues are part of each CDR3. The order of the fields is J gene, V gene, clone size, D gene, CDR3 DNA, CDR3 protein. A D gene is named only where the DNA matches it firmly. Not every row has a clone size; where given, it reads once, few, many or a size class.

J: TRBJ1-5
V: TRBV2
size: NA
D: NA
DNA: TGTGCCAGCAGTCGCGAAAAAGGGGGCAATCAGCCCCAGCATTTT
CDR3: CASSREKGGNQPQHF

J: TRBJ1-6
V: TRBV4-1
size: NA
D: TRBD1
DNA: TGCGCCAGCAGCCAAGGGTTGGGACAGTATAATTCACCCCTCCACTTT
CDR3: CASSQGLGQYNSPLHF

J: TRBJ2-7
V: TRBV28
size: NA
D: NA
DNA: TGTGCCAGCAGCGAGAGCGGCGAGCAGTACTTC
CDR3: CASSESGEQYF

J: TRBJ1-2
V: TRBV10-3
size: NA
D: NA
DNA: TGTGCCATCAGTGAGTCTAGCGGAGAGACCTACTATGGCTACACCTTC
CDR3: CAISESSGETYYGYTF

J: TRBJ2-3
V: TRBV25-1
size: NA
D: NA
DNA: TGTGCCAGCCAATCGGACAACACAGATACGCAGTATTTT
CDR3: CASQSDNTDTQYF

J: TRBJ2-1
V: TRBV2
size: NA
D: TRBD2
DNA: TGTGCCAGCAGTCTGGAACAGCGGGGACGCTACAATGAGCAGTTCTTC
CDR3: CASSLEQRGRYNEQFF

J: TRBJ1-2
V: TRBV4-1
size: NA
D: NA
DNA: TGCGCCAGCAGCCAAGACAGGGCAGGTAGGGGGAACTATGGCTACACCTTC
CDR3: CASSQDRAGRGNYGYTF

J: TRBJ1-5
V: TRBV30
size: NA
D: TRBD1
DNA: TGTGCCTGGAGTGAGAAACAGGGGGCGCGGGGTCAGCCCCAGCATTTT
CDR3: CAWSEKQGARGQPQHF

J: TRBJ1-2
V: TRBV6-5
size: NA
D: TRBD1
DNA: TGTGCCAGCACCGAACTAGGGGACAGAGATGGCTACACCTTC
CDR3: CASTELGDRDGYTF

J: TRBJ1-2
V: TRBV30
size: NA
D: TRBD1
DNA: TGTGCCTGCCCTAGGACCAGGGGGGCTAACTATGGCTACACCTTC
CDR3: CACPRTRGANYGYTF

J: TRBJ2-7
V: TRBV15
size: NA
D: NA
DNA: TGTGCCACCAGCAGAGCCCAGGGGGGCGAGCAGTACTTC
CDR3: CATSRAQGGEQYF

J: TRBJ1-2
V: TRBV23-1
size: NA
D: NA
DNA: TGCGCCAGCAGTCAATCAGCGGTTTGGAACTATGGCTACACCTTC
CDR3: CASSQSAVWNYGYTF

J: TRBJ1-4
V: TRBV5-5
size: NA
D: NA
DNA: TGTGCCAGCAGGGTACTCGGGGAAAAACTGTTTTTT
CDR3: CASRVLGEKLFF

J: TRBJ1-5
V: TRBV12-5
size: NA
D: TRBD1
DNA: TGTGCGGGGGGACAGGGTGATCAGCCCCAGCATTTT
CDR3: CAGGQGDQPQHF

J: TRBJ1-6
V: TRBV30
size: NA
D: TRBD1
DNA: TGTGCCTGGAGCACCGGACAGGAGAATTCACCCCTCCACTTT
CDR3: CAWSTGQENSPLHF

J: TRBJ1-2
V: TRBV24-1
size: NA
D: TRBD1
DNA: TGTGCCACCAGTGACCCTACGACAGGGTTCCACTATGGCTACACCTTC
CDR3: CATSDPTTGFHYGYTF

J: TRBJ2-5
V: TRBV6-1
size: NA
D: NA
DNA: TGTGCCAGCAGTGAAGGCGGGGCCCCGGGGGAAGAGACCCAGTACTTC
CDR3: CASSEGGAPGEETQYF

J: TRBJ2-1
V: TRBV18
size: NA
D: NA
DNA: TGTGCCAGCTCACCACCTTTCAGGTTCAATGAGCAGTTCTTC
CDR3: CASSPPFRFNEQFF

J: TRBJ1-4
V: TRBV2
size: NA
D: TRBD1
DNA: TGTGCCAGCAGTCCGACAGGGGCGGATGAAAAACTGTTTTTT
CDR3: CASSPTGADEKLFF

J: TRBJ1-1
V: TRBV11-2
size: NA
D: NA
DNA: TGTGCCAGCAGCTTTGGGGGGACTGAAGCTTTCTTT
CDR3: CASSFGGTEAFF

J: TRBJ1-2
V: TRBV6-1
size: NA
D: NA
DNA: TGTGCCAGCAGTGAAGCTGGACAGTTCTATGGCTACACCTTC
CDR3: CASSEAGQFYGYTF

J: TRBJ2-1
V: TRBV12-3/TRBV12-4
size: NA
D: TRBD2
DNA: TGTGCCAGCAGTTTAACCAGCGGGGGTGAGCAGTTCTTC
CDR3: CASSLTSGGEQFF

J: TRBJ1-5
V: TRBV10-2
size: NA
D: TRBD1
DNA: TGCGCCAGCAGTCCGGGACAGGGGGCTCTATTTCACCCGCATTTT
CDR3: CASSPGQGALFHPHF

J: TRBJ1-3
V: TRBV28
size: NA
D: NA
DNA: TGTGCCAGCAGTCCGGGACACCCAGGAAACACCATATATTTT
CDR3: CASSPGHPGNTIYF

J: TRBJ1-3
V: TRBV5-1
size: NA
D: NA
DNA: TGCGCCAGCAGCCCCCAGGGAAATCCCGGAAACACCATATATTTT
CDR3: CASSPQGNPGNTIYF

J: TRBJ2-3
V: TRBV15
size: NA
D: TRBD2
DNA: TGTGCCACCAGCGCGAAGCGGGGGGCCCAAGTTACAGATACGCAGTATTTT
CDR3: CATSAKRGAQVTDTQYF

J: TRBJ1-5
V: TRBV24-1
size: NA
D: TRBD1
DNA: TGTGCCACCAGCTTACTAGGGGGCGAGAATCAGCCCCAGCATTTT
CDR3: CATSLLGGENQPQHF

J: TRBJ2-7
V: TRBV19
size: NA
D: NA
DNA: TGTGCCAGTAGTAGGCATCGGGACACGAGATACGAGCAGTACTTC
CDR3: CASSRHRDTRYEQYF

J: TRBJ1-1
V: TRBV3-1/TRBV3-2
size: once
D: NA
DNA: TGTGCCAGCAGCCAAGCTATAACTTCTTTCAAGAACACTGAAGCTTTCTTT
CDR3: CASSQAITSFKNTEAFF

J: TRBJ2-3
V: TRBV7-9
size: NA
D: NA
DNA: TGTGCCAGCAGCTTCGGGGGCACAGATACGCAGTATTTT
CDR3: CASSFGGTDTQYF

J: TRBJ1-5
V: TRBV7-8
size: NA
D: TRBD1
DNA: TGTGCCAGCAGCTTCACAGGGGTGGTTAGCGGCAATCAGCCCCAGCATTTT
CDR3: CASSFTGVVSGNQPQHF

J: TRBJ1-4
V: TRBV6-5
size: NA
D: TRBD1
DNA: TGTGCCAGCAGTTTCGACAGGGGTAATGAAAAACTGTTTTTT
CDR3: CASSFDRGNEKLFF

J: TRBJ2-3
V: TRBV11-2
size: once
D: TRBD1
DNA: TGTGCCAGCAGTTGGGACAGGGGGCAGGTAGATACGCAGTATTTT
CDR3: CASSWDRGQVDTQYF

J: TRBJ2-3
V: TRBV30
size: NA
D: NA
DNA: TGTGCCTGGACGGCCGGACTCAGCACAGATACGCAGTATTTT
CDR3: CAWTAGLSTDTQYF

J: TRBJ2-5
V: TRBV9
size: NA
D: TRBD2
DNA: TGTGCCAGCAGCGCTAGCGGGGGGATAGAGACCCAGTACTTC
CDR3: CASSASGGIETQYF

J: TRBJ1-3
V: TRBV30
size: NA
D: NA
DNA: TGTGCCTGGAGTGGGGACTTCCTCTCTGGAAACACCATATATTTT
CDR3: CAWSGDFLSGNTIYF

J: TRBJ1-1
V: TRBV6-5
size: NA
D: TRBD1
DNA: TGTGCCAGCTTCAGGGGGACAGGCCGCCCTGAAGCTTTCTTT
CDR3: CASFRGTGRPEAFF

J: TRBJ2-6
V: TRBV7-8
size: many
D: NA
DNA: TGTGCCAGCAGCCAGGGGGGGTTGCTCGGGGCCAACGTCCTGACTTTC
CDR3: CASSQGGLLGANVLTF

J: TRBJ2-1
V: TRBV2
size: once
D: TRBD2
DNA: TGTGCCAGCACCACCCGGGGGGGCGTCTACAATGAGCAGTTCTTC
CDR3: CASTTRGGVYNEQFF

J: TRBJ1-3
V: TRBV6-1
size: NA
D: NA
DNA: TGTGCCAGCAGTGGCCCTTTGTCGTTTGGGGCTAGGGGGAACACCATATATTTT
CDR3: CASSGPLSFGARGNTIYF

J: TRBJ1-1
V: TRBV7-8
size: NA
D: NA
DNA: TGTGCCAGCAGATCTCCCAGGGGTACTGAAGCTTTCTTT
CDR3: CASRSPRGTEAFF

J: TRBJ2-3
V: TRBV30
size: NA
D: NA
DNA: TGTGCCTGGAGTAGACAGAGAGATACGCAGTATTTT
CDR3: CAWSRQRDTQYF

J: TRBJ2-7
V: TRBV7-6
size: once
D: TRBD1
DNA: TGTGCCAGCAGCTCGACAGGGTACGAGCAGTACTTC
CDR3: CASSSTGYEQYF

J: TRBJ1-1
V: TRBV30
size: few
D: NA
DNA: TGTGCCTGGAGTCCAGGGGATGCGACTGAAGCTTTCTTT
CDR3: CAWSPGDATEAFF

J: TRBJ2-3
V: TRBV4-2
size: NA
D: TRBD1
DNA: TGTGCCAGCAGGGACAGGGTTGAAGATACGCAGTATTTT
CDR3: CASRDRVEDTQYF

J: TRBJ1-5
V: TRBV18
size: NA
D: TRBD1
DNA: TGTGCCAGCTCACCCGGACAGGTTTCTCAGCCCCAGCATTTT
CDR3: CASSPGQVSQPQHF

J: TRBJ1-5
V: TRBV2
size: few
D: NA
DNA: TGTGCCAGCAGTACAGGGAACCCTTATCAGCCCCAGCATTTT
CDR3: CASSTGNPYQPQHF

J: TRBJ2-1
V: TRBV4-1
size: once
D: TRBD2
DNA: TGCGCCAGCAGCCAAGAACCGGGGGGACACAATGAGCAGTTCTTC
CDR3: CASSQEPGGHNEQFF

J: TRBJ1-1
V: TRBV27
size: once
D: NA
DNA: TGTGCCAGCAGTCTTTGGGGCATGAACACTGAAGCTTTCTTT
CDR3: CASSLWGMNTEAFF

J: TRBJ1-3
V: TRBV7-9
size: NA
D: NA
DNA: TGTGCCAGCAGGTCGGAGTTACAGGAGTTTACCTCTGGAAACACCATATATTTT
CDR3: CASRSELQEFTSGNTIYF

J: TRBJ1-1
V: TRBV4-1
size: NA
D: TRBD1
DNA: TGCGCCAGCAGCCAAGGGGCAGGGGGGTTCACTGAAGCTTTCTTT
CDR3: CASSQGAGGFTEAFF

J: TRBJ1-3
V: TRBV7-2
size: NA
D: NA
DNA: TGTGCCAGCAGCTTAGATAGAGGAAACACCATATATTTT
CDR3: CASSLDRGNTIYF

J: TRBJ1-4
V: TRBV3-1/TRBV3-2
size: NA
D: TRBD1
DNA: TGTGCCAGCAGCCAACGGACAGGGGGAATGGAAAAACTGTTTTTT
CDR3: CASSQRTGGMEKLFF